The clone carrying this T cell receptor (beta chain) occurred a few times. The target antigen is unknown. At the DNA level, this CDR3 is encoded by other sequences in the same sample as well. Between the trimmed V and J ends, which lost 5 bases and 3 bases, there was a span of 11 bases. Germline CDR1 LNHDA, CDR2 SQIVND (reference sequence). CDR3 size: 14 residues. Lesional scalp punch biopsies and peripheral blood came from alopecia areata patients. TCR sequencing used cDNA made by reverse transcription of extracted RNA. Profiled with immunoSEQ multiplex PCR; TCRdb holds only in-frame clones, not every one. The table shows 150,000 or so clones, with about 87% occurring only once. This sample is drawn from a study of CD8+ T cells in alopecia areata. Study-level points and caveats: The study found TCR sharing across patients less clear than in mice, possibly for HLA reasons.

This TCR derives from a human donor with alopecia areata. This sequence joins TRBV19 and TRBJ2-1; D is tentatively TRBD1 or TRBD2 (5 bases each). The sequenced sample was CD8+ T cells sorted from blood, obtained at week 0. CDR3 amino acids: CASSGGGDYNEQFF. Written as DNA, the CDR3 is TGTGCCAGTAGTGGTGGGGGTGACTACAATGAGCAGTTCTTC.